This record concerns one TCR beta chain sequence. The germline CDR1 and CDR2 sequences are LNHDA and SQIVND (reference sequence). This CDR3 spans 15 amino acids. The V gene end was trimmed by 3 bases and the J gene end by 3 bases; junction bases not matched to a gene: 8. Authors' methods: Reference gene primer amplification gave estimated nucleated cell counts. Only in-frame clones appear in the TCRdb table, and some are missing; sequencing was by immunoSEQ multiplex PCR. V and J calls and clone size follow that table, whereas D and trimming were derived from the DNA. The repertoire consists of some 100,000 clones, with 70% to 90% occurring once and the leading ten covering around 6.5%. The sample comes from a study of blood T cell repertoires in COVID-19.

The sequence was obtained from a woman aged 55-69 years with acute or convalescent COVID-19. V gene TRBV19 combines with J gene TRBJ2-7, with 7 bases identical to TRBD2. Material for sequencing was peripheral blood. CDR3 amino acids: CASSMRQGGSYEQYF. The CDR3 DNA sequence: TGTGCCAGTAGTATGCGGCAGGGAGGGAGCTACGAGCAGTACTTC. The full variable domain, rest sourced from reference TRBV19 and TRBJ2-7, is DGGITQSPKYLFRKEGQNVTLSCEQNLNHDAMYWYRQDPGQGLRLIYYSQIVNDFQKGDIAEGYSVSREKKESFPLTVTSAQKNPTAFYLCASSMRQGGSYEQYFGPGTRLTVT.